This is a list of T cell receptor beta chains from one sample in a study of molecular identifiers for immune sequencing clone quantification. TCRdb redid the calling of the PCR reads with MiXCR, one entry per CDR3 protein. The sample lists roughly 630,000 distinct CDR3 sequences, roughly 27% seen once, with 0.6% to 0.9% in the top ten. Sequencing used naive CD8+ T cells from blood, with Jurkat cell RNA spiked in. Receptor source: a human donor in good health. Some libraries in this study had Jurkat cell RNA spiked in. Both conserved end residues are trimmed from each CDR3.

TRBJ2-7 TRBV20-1 SARGRSGSPYEQY
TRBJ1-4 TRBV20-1 SARDWEGPGGVKLF
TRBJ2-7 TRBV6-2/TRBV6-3 ASSYGTLSFRDEQY
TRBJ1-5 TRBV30 AWSETVHQPQH
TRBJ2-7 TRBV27 ASTTRDRGQGEQY
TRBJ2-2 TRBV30 AWRLGGFLGELF
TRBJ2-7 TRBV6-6 ASYGLAGVAYEQY
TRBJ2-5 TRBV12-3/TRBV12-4 ASSLAGTAREPQY
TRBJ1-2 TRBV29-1 SIQSGQTFNT
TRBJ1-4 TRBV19 ASSAGTGSEKLF
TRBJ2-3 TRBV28 ASSFSLAGLSTDTQY
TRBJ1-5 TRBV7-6 ASSPWTGSNQPQH
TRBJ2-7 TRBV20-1 SAHLVGLQGNEQY
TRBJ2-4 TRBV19 ASSQATNLAKNIQY
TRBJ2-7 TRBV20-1 SAREETGTYEQY
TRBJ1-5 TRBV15 ATSVRAASGQPQH
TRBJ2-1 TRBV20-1 SALEGLGGEQF
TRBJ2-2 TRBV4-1 ASSLTLLGPMNTGELF
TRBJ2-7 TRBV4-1 ASSQDPVLEQY
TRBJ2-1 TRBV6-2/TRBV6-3 ASSLNRVDEQF
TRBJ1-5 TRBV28 ASSLGSYSNQPQH
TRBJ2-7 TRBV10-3 AITWDSSYEQY
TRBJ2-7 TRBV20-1 SARDWQGASHEQC
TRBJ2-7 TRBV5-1 ASSRRDVGHEQY
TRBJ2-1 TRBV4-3 ASSPRTSGSSYNEQF
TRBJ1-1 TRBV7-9 ASSRVLAGTANTEAF
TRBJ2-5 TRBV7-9 ASSHPGRIPQETQY
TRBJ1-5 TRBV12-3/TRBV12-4 ASSLRTTGYQPQH
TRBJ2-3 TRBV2 ASSEWIERTDTQY
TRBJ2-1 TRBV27 ASSFDGAYNEQS
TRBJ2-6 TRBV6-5 ASGYSRRGINDVLT
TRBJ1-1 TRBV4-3 ASSQGTDYLNTEAF
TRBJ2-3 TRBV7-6 ASGGTPTDTQY
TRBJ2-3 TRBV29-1 SVEGAPTDTQY
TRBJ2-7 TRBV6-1 ASKLTRDSSYEQY
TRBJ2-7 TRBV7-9 ASVGGGRHEQY
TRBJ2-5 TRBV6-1 TSSEEVGPWETQY
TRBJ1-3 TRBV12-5 ASGPTAAGNTIY
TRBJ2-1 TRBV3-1 ASSQVSSEQF
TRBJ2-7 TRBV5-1 ASGPSGGAFYEQY
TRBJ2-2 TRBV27 ASTPLAGYTGELF